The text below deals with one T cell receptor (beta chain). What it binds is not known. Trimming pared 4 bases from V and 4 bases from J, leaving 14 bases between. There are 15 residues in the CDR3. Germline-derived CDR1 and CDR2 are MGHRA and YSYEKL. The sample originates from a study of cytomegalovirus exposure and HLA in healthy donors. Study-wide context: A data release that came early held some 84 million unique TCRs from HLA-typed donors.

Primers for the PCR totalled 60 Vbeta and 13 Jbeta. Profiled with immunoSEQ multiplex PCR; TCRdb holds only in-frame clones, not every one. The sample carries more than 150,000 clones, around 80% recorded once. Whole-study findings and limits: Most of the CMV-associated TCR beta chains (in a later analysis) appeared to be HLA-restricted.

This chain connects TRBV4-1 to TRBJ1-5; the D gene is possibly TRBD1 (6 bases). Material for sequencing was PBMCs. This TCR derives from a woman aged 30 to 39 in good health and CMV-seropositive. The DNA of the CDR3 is TGCGCCAGCAGCCGCACCCGGGACATTAATCAGCCCCAGCATTTT. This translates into CASSRTRDINQPQHF.